A single sample is the source of the 20 T cell receptor beta chains below, sequenced in a study of cytomegalovirus exposure and HLA in healthy donors. PCR was performed using 60 Vbeta and 13 Jbeta primers. Sequencing used immunoSEQ multiplex PCR; TCRdb keeps in-frame clones, though not all of them. The sample carries around 30,000 clones, approximately 87% recorded once. Sequenced input: PBMCs. The receptors were gathered from a boy between 5 and 17 years old in good health and CMV-seronegative.

The V gene is TRBV9, the J gene TRBJ2-3; possible D gene TRBD1, 6 bases. V dropped 4 bases and J dropped 2 bases, with 11 bases sitting between them. The CDR3 contains 14 residues. Per the germline V gene, CDR1 is SGDLS and CDR2 is YYNGEE. This chain's CDR3 is CASSPRTDTDTQYF. In nucleotides, the CDR3 is TGTGCCAGCAGCCCCCGGACAGACACAGATACGCAGTATTTT.

This chain links TRBV5-6 with TRBJ2-7; D might be TRBD2 (6 bases). Trimming removed 3 bases at V and 0 bases at J, with 10 bases between. Per germline, CDR1 SGHDT and CDR2 YYEEEE. The CDR3 loop spans 14 amino acids. The CDR3 bases are TGTGCCAGCAGCTGGGGACTGCTCTCCTACGAGCAGTACTTC. Its translation: CASSWGLLSYEQYF.

The chain joins TRBV5-1 to TRBJ2-7, with D unclear. The CDR3 has 11 amino acids. Germline CDR1 reads SGHRS; CDR2 reads YFSETQ. V gave up 4 bases and J gave up 3 bases, with 5 bases separating them. CDR3 in DNA: TGCGCCAGCAGCCCCAACTACGAGCAGTACTTC. As protein: CASSPNYEQYF.

To note about this clone: Other DNA variants within this sample encode the same CDR3. The J gene is TRBJ2-5, the V gene TRBV5-1, with 7 bases identical to TRBD1. CDR1 and CDR2 (germline): SGHRS, YFSETQ. The CDR3 contains 15 residues. V trimming: 3 bases; J trimming: 3 bases; junction bases outside the gene matches: 8. The CDR3 nucleotides are TGCGCCAGCAGCTGGGCTGGGACAGCTAAAGAGACCCAGTACTTC. This gives the protein CASSWAGTAKETQYF.

This clone was counted a few times. The genes are TRBV6-4 and TRBJ2-1; 11 bases are shared with TRBD2. Germline V gene data show CDR1 as MRHNA and CDR2 as SNTAGT. The junction had 1 base not matched to a gene; V was cut back by 0 bases and J by 6 bases. The CDR3 loop spans 15 amino acids. CDR3 DNA: TGTGCCAGCAGTGACTCGACTAGCGGGGCCAATGAGCAGTTCTTC. This sequence encodes CASSDSTSGANEQFF.

This clone was seen just once. The CDR3 DNA sequence: TGTGCCAGCAGTTTATGGCCCCAAACCGATACGCAGTATTTT. It encodes CASSLWPQTDTQYF. This chain joins TRBV27 and TRBJ2-3; D uncertain. The CDR3 spans 14 residues. The germline CDR1 and CDR2 sequences are MNHEY and SMNVEV (reference sequence). V was cut by 1 base and J by 6 bases, with 11 bases left in between.

The chain is built from TRBV29-1 and TRBJ2-1; 7 positions agree with TRBD2. Germline V gene sequence: CDR1 SQVTM, CDR2 ANQGSEA. With V trimmed by 3 bases and J by 3 bases, 2 bases remained unmatched. The CDR3 loop spans 13 amino acids. CDR3 in DNA: TGCAGCGTTGAGGGGGGGAGCTACAATGAGCAGTTCTTC. Protein product: CSVEGGSYNEQFF.

J is TRBJ2-5 and V is TRBV11-3; 7 positions match TRBD2. CDR3 size: 16 residues. V dropped 0 bases and J dropped 7; count of bases not matched to a gene: 11. CDR1 and CDR2 from the germline V gene are SGHNT and YENEEA. CDR3 sequence (DNA): TGTGCCAGCAGCTTAGATCGGGGGGACCAACCACGGACCCAGTACTTC. Encoded protein: CASSLDRGDQPRTQYF.

This rearrangement joins TRBV27 to TRBJ1-6; 8 bases map to TRBD1. The germline V gene encodes CDR1 MNHEY and CDR2 SMNVEV (reference sequence). The CDR3 is made up of 16 amino acids. V dropped 1 base and J dropped 6; count of bases not matched to a gene: 5. As DNA, the CDR3 is TGTGCCAGCAGTTTATGGACAGGGCAGGCTAATTCACCCCTCCACTTT. Encoded protein: CASSLWTGQANSPLHF.

The J gene is TRBJ2-2, the V gene TRBV5-1, with 7 bases fitting TRBD1. Germline V gives CDR1 SGHRS, CDR2 YFSETQ. This CDR3 comprises 15 residues. V was clipped by 7 bases and J by 3 bases; unmatched bases: 9. The DNA for the CDR3 is TGCGCCAGCCAATTGGGGGACAGAGACACCGGGGAGCTGTTTTTT. Amino acids: CASQLGDRDTGELFF.

The chain uses TRBV12-5 and TRBJ2-7; 8 nucleotides line up with TRBD1. V lost 3 bases and J lost 3; bases outside the gene matches: 7. Germline CDR1 LGHNT, CDR2 FRNRAP. CDR3 length: 15 amino acids. The CDR3 nucleotides read TGTGCTAGTGGTTTTATACAGGGGGGTAGCTACGAGCAGTACTTC. It is translated as CASGFIQGGSYEQYF.

J is TRBJ2-5 and V is TRBV28; 9 bases are shared with TRBD1. V lost 6 bases, J lost 3 bases, and 5 bases stayed unmatched. The germline V gene encodes CDR1 MDHEN and CDR2 SYDVKM. The CDR3 spans 14 residues. This CDR3 is CASSEQGAKETQYF. CDR3 nucleotides: TGTGCCAGCAGCGAACAGGGGGCCAAAGAGACCCAGTACTTC.

This chain connects TRBV18 to TRBJ1-6, with D maybe TRBD1 (6 bases). Germline values: CDR1 KGHSH, CDR2 LQKENI. Trimming shortened V by 3 bases and J by 3 bases, and 15 bases separated the two germline ends. The CDR3 spans 17 residues. The chain's CDR3 is CASSPGAGVNYNSPLHF. The CDR3 DNA reads as TGTGCCAGCTCACCGGGGGCAGGGGTCAACTATAATTCACCCCTCCACTTT.

This clone was picked up one time. The chain employs TRBV19 and TRBJ2-1, with 11 nucleotides matching TRBD2. The length of the CDR3 is 15 residues. Germline-derived CDR1 and CDR2 are LNHDA and SQIVND (reference sequence). V trimming: 5 bases; J trimming: 4 bases; junction bases outside the gene matches: 4. The CDR3 region has the DNA TGTGCCAGTAGTCAGACTAGCGGGGATTACAATGAGCAGTTCTTC. Amino acid sequence: CASSQTSGDYNEQFF.

This chain links TRBV10-3 with TRBJ1-3, with 10 bases aligning to TRBD1. The CDR3 sequence is 17 residues long. The trim removed 4 bases at V and 0 bases at J, leaving 6 bases unmatched. Germline values: CDR1 ENHRY, CDR2 SYGVKD. The CDR3 nucleotides are TGTGCCATCAGTGGGGGGACAGGGGTGCTCTCTGGAAACACCATATATTTT. It specifies CAISGGTGVLSGNTIYF.

The chain carries TRBV5-1 and TRBJ2-1; maybe TRBD1 (5 bases). Germline CDR1 and CDR2: SGHRS and YFSETQ. V was trimmed by 4 bases and J by 6 bases, leaving 17 bases between them. This CDR3 has 15 amino acids. DNA of the CDR3: TGCGCCAGCAGCATACAGGAACGGATAAGCAATGAGCAGTTCTTC. Its protein is CASSIQERISNEQFF. Full variable domain (outside the CDR3, taken from reference TRBV5-1 and TRBJ2-1): KAGVTQTPRYLIKTRGQQVTLSCSPISGHRSVSWYQQTPGQGLQFLFEYFSETQRNKGNFPGRFSGRQFSNSRSEMNVSTLELGDSALYLCASSIQERISNEQFFGPGTRLTVL.

The chain uses TRBV27 and TRBJ1-1, with D perhaps matching TRBD1 (6 bases). There are 14 residues in the CDR3. V was pared by 6 bases and J by 1 base, with 12 bases between. Germline CDR1 reads MNHEY; CDR2 reads SMNVEV (reference sequence). The CDR3 region has the DNA TGTGCCAGCAGGTGGGGGACACAGAACACTGAAGCTTTCTTT. This gives the protein CASRWGTQNTEAFF.

The chain couples TRBV2 to TRBJ2-5; possible D gene TRBD2, 6 bases. Between the trimmed V and J ends, which lost 7 bases and 5 bases, there was a span of 11 bases. CDR1 is SNHLY and CDR2 is FYNNEI in the germline V gene. The CDR3 sequence is 12 residues long. In nucleotides, the CDR3 is TGTGCCAGCATCAAAAGCGGGGAGACCCAGTACTTC. Translated, it gives CASIKSGETQYF.

For the CDR3, the DNA is TGTGCCAGCACCTTTTTCCGCGGGGGCGAGGGCTATGGCTACACCTTC. Its translation: CASTFFRGGEGYGYTF. The rearrangement uses TRBV28 and TRBJ1-2, with D perhaps TRBD1 (6 bases). Trimming pared 7 bases from V and 4 bases from J, leaving 22 bases between. The CDR3 consists of 16 residues. CDR1 is MDHEN and CDR2 is SYDVKM in the germline V gene.

This clone came up once. The CDR3 sequence: CASSPGLAGSTDTQYF. CDR3 bases: TGCGCCAGCAGCCCCGGACTAGCGGGGAGCACAGATACGCAGTATTTT. The rearrangement uses TRBV5-1 and TRBJ2-3, with 12 bases aligning to TRBD2. In germline, CDR1 is SGHRS, CDR2 YFSETQ. The length of the CDR3 is 16 residues. J gave up 0 bases and V 4 bases, and 3 bases lay outside the gene matches.